A selection of T cell receptor beta chains follows, all from one sample in a study of T-cell reconstitution after alpha-beta-depleted transplantation in children. Each CDR3 protein gets one entry after TCRdb re-called the PCR reads with MiXCR. The table includes around 340,000 distinct CDR3 sequences, roughly 15% detected once. The sequencing here drew on PBMCs, taken from the stem cell graft. These receptors all come from a human donor who donated a stem cell graft to a child with Fanconi anemia. Both conserved end residues are trimmed from each CDR3. Clone size is not always given. Where it is, it says once, few, many or a class for expanded clones.

v_gene: TRBV15
j_gene: TRBJ1-2
abundance: many
CDR3aa: ATSMYGTYGYT

v_gene: TRBV11-2
j_gene: TRBJ1-1
abundance: many
CDR3aa: ASSRRTLKNTEAF

v_gene: TRBV18
j_gene: TRBJ1-2
abundance: .
CDR3aa: ASSTRVGQASSYYGYT

v_gene: TRBV30
j_gene: TRBJ2-1
abundance: few
CDR3aa: AWSGELAGVNNEQF

v_gene: TRBV30
j_gene: TRBJ2-1
abundance: few
CDR3aa: AWSRDRTYNEQF

v_gene: TRBV5-1
j_gene: TRBJ2-2
abundance: few
CDR3aa: ASSQNRDSYTGELF

v_gene: TRBV5-4
j_gene: TRBJ2-2
abundance: .
CDR3aa: ASTRERNTGELF

v_gene: TRBV20-1
j_gene: TRBJ1-2
abundance: many
CDR3aa: SAPTGTGFGYT

v_gene: TRBV3-1
j_gene: TRBJ2-7
abundance: .
CDR3aa: ASSQGLAGGSKPEQY

v_gene: TRBV4-3
j_gene: TRBJ2-2
abundance: many
CDR3aa: ASSQRHSRGSLPGELF

v_gene: TRBV5-1
j_gene: TRBJ2-1
abundance: many
CDR3aa: ASSFEFVDEQF

v_gene: TRBV20-1
j_gene: TRBJ2-5
abundance: few
CDR3aa: SARDRGVETQY

v_gene: TRBV5-1
j_gene: TRBJ2-6
abundance: few
CDR3aa: ASSFYSGANVLT

v_gene: TRBV6-5
j_gene: TRBJ1-6
abundance: few
CDR3aa: ASSYRNESPLH

v_gene: TRBV5-1
j_gene: TRBJ2-3
abundance: .
CDR3aa: ASSPNPGQGHDTQY

v_gene: TRBV19
j_gene: TRBJ1-5
abundance: .
CDR3aa: ASQPDRENQPQH

v_gene: TRBV5-1
j_gene: TRBJ1-1
abundance: many
CDR3aa: ASSSSGETEAF

v_gene: TRBV20-1
j_gene: TRBJ2-7
abundance: .
CDR3aa: SARAGPYEQY

v_gene: TRBV5-1
j_gene: TRBJ2-6
abundance: few
CDR3aa: ASSLGSLRSGANVLT

v_gene: TRBV20-1
j_gene: TRBJ2-7
abundance: few
CDR3aa: SALGAGQSYEQY